The entry below gives a single T cell receptor beta chain sequence along with its context. Its matching antigen is unknown. These data originate in a study of cytomegalovirus exposure and HLA in healthy donors. The overall study: In a later analysis, the roughly 120 validation repertoires were reported to have used the same platform as the roughly 670 first-cohort repertoires. Study results and caveats: The study listed 150 to 200 cytomegalovirus-associated TCR beta chains. Rarity held for most TCR sequences, but there were some public TCRs that occurred in many donors.

The V end was cut by 5 bases, the J end by 1 base, with 11 bases between. Germline V gene data show CDR1 as WNHNN and CDR2 as SYGVQD (reference sequence). The CDR3 consists of 14 residues. The 120-subject validation cohort, separate from the approximately 670-subject first cohort, included the donors. The protocol was immunoSEQ multiplex PCR, while the TCRdb copy is restricted to in-frame clones and leaves out a portion. The data show about 200,000 clones, roughly 84% seen once. Sequenced sample: PBMCs. V gene TRBV10-1 combines with J gene TRBJ1-1; no reliable D call. The sequence was obtained from a woman aged 18-30 years in good health and CMV-seropositive. The CDR3 protein is CASSPNLGNTEAFF. The CDR3 DNA follows: TGCGCCAGCAGTCCTAACCTTGGGAACACTGAAGCTTTCTTT.